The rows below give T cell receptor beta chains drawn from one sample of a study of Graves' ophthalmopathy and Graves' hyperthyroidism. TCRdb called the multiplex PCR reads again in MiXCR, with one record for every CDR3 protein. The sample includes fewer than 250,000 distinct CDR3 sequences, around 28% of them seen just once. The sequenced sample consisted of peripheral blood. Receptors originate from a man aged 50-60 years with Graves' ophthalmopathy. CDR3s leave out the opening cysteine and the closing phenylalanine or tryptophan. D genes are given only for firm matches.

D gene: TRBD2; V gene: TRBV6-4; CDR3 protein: ASSNSGTSGYTGELF
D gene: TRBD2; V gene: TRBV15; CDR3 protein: ATSREGGSGGGDTQY
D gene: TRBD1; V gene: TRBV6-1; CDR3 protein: ASSEPGTGVNTEAF
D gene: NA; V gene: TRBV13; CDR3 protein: ASSFGLSAEAF
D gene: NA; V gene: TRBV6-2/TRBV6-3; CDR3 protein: ASSDPYAVHEQF
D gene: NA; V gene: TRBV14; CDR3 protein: ASSQGGFREETQY
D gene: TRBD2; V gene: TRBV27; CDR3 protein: ASAGLAGEHYEQY
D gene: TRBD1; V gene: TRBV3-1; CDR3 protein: ASSQLDRANTEAF
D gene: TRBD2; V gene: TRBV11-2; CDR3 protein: ASTTRTSGAAYNEQF
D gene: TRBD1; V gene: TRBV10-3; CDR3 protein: ASRDRGQETQY